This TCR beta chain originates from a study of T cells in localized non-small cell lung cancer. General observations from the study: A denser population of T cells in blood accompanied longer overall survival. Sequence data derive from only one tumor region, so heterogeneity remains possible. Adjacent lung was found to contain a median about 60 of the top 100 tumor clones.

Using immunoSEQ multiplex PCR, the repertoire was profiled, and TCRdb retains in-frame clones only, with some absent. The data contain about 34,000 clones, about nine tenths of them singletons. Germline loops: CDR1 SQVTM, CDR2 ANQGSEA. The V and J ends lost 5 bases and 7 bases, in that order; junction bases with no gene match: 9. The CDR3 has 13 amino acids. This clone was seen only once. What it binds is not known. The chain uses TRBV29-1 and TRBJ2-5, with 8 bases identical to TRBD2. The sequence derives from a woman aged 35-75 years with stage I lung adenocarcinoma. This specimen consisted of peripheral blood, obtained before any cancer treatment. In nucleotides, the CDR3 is TGCAGCGTTCCCGGACTAGCCGGGGGGACCCAGTACTTC. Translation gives CSVPGLAGGTQYF.